Included here is one T cell receptor beta chain sequence, with context. Its antigen has not been determined. No much larger clone is present one base from it, and per-base qualities are unavailable. The method behind the library was PCR. Sequenced on an Illumina HiSeq 2500. TCR library preparation used molecular barcoding, with unique molecular identifiers applied to normalize quantification of the TCRbeta repertoire. TCRdb cleaned the public reads at Q25 with fastp, built clones with MiXCR and kept in-frame beta chains. Rows with one shared CDR3 protein collapse into an entry with the most common genes and DNA. For this sample there are about 58,000 distinct CDR3 sequences; 44% appear just once. The top ten constitute about 98% of the sample. The CDR3 covers 14 residues, taking in both the cysteine and the phenylalanine. The only DNA kept is the CDR3, 42 bases in frame from the first base. Trimmed from V: 6 bases; trimmed from J: 5 bases; junction bases lacking a gene match: 7. Taken from the germline V gene, the CDR1 and CDR2 loops are SNHLY and FYNNEI.

Taken with the paper, the label for treatment or condition translates to: allogeneic hematopoietic cell transplantation with graft depleted of TCRalphabeta T cells and CD19 B cells. TCRalphabeta/CD19-depleted allogeneic hematopoietic cell grafts were given to the transplant recipients, all of whom were children. This record comes from a study of T-cell reconstitution after alpha-beta-depleted transplantation in children (dated by TCRdb to 2015 to 2016). With respect to the entire study: The study quantitatively tracked T-cell immune reconstitution after TCRalphabeta/CD19-depleted allogeneic hematopoietic cell transplantation in children using TCR repertoire profiling.

The research as a whole found: The apparently early recovery of alphabetaT-cell counts about two months after transplant reportedly depended on only several hundred rapidly expanded clones that came from non-depleted graft cells. The frequencies of hyperexpanded clones fell over the following months, and after one year, T-cell counts and TCRbeta diversity were mostly attributed to newly produced T cells. In some patients, the high TCRbeta diversity seen at day 60 was put down to recipient T cells and intrathymic progenitors that had survived conditioning.

Specimen: PBMCs, mostly from graft donor cells, collected 360 days after TCRalphabeta/CD19-depleted stem cell transplant. The chain couples TRBV2 to TRBJ1-1, and 9 bases in between align with TRBD1. The receptor comes from a male patient younger than 18 who had a stem cell transplant for acute lymphoblastic leukemia, so the T cells may come from the graft donor. The bases read TGTGCCAGCAGCATAGGGACAGGGAGGACTGAAGCTTTCTTT. Translated, this gives CASSIGTGRTEAFF.